This note documents a single TCR beta chain sequence. Its target is not known. The sample belongs to a study of cytomegalovirus exposure and HLA in healthy donors. The study's findings and limits: A missense DCLRE1C variant was associated with V- and J-gene trimming of TCR beta chains in a later analysis, and an independent cohort replicated the association.

It was with 60 Vbeta and 13 Jbeta primers that the PCR ran. Sequencing was performed with immunoSEQ multiplex PCR; in TCRdb, only in-frame clones are kept and a portion is missing. The sample lists more than 95,000 clones; approximately 83% were seen once. Between the trimmed V and J ends, which lost 0 bases and 8 bases, there was a span of 14 bases. Germline loops: CDR1 SGHAT, CDR2 FQNNGV. This CDR3 has 15 residues. V is TRBV11-2 and J is TRBJ1-5; D is unclear. Sequencing was carried out using PBMCs. This receptor was taken from a woman aged 40 to 49 in good health and CMV-seropositive. For the CDR3, the DNA is TGTGCCAGCAGCTTAGATATGACGGGAGTGGAGCCCCAGCATTTT. It codes for CASSLDMTGVEPQHF.